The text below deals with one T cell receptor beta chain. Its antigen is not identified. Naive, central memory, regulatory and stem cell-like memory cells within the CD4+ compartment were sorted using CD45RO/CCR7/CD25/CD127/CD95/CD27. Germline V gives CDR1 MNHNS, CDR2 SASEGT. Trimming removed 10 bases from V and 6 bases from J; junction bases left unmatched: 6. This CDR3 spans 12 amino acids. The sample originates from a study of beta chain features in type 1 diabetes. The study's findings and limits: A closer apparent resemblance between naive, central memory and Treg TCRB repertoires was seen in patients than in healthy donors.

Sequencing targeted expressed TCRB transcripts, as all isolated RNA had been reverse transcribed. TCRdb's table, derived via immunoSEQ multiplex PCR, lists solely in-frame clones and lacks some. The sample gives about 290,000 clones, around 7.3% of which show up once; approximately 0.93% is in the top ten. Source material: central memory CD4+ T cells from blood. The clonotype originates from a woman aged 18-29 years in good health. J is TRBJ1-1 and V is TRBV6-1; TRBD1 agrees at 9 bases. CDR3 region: CAISRTGAEAFF. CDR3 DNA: TGTGCCATCAGCCGGACAGGGGCTGAAGCTTTCTTT.